This note documents a single T cell receptor (beta chain) sequence. The specificity of this receptor is unknown. No much larger clone exists at a distance of one base, and base qualities are not known. This specimen belongs to a study of blood T cell repertoires in COVID-19 (dated by TCRdb to 2020 to 2022). Context from the whole study: Collaborator samples came from the United States, Italy and Spain and covered acute and convalescent phases of COVID-19. Samples came from the ongoing ImmuneRACE study (first 160 participants) plus 1,254 subjects from 6 global collaborators. Where available, HLA class I and class II types were taken from metadata supplied by the sample provider and were not determined by assay-based typing. Sample metadata almost always included a de-identified subject ID, COVID-19 status, age in years and sex. The dataset comprised deeply sampled blood TCRbeta repertoires from subjects exposed to, actively infected with, or recovered from COVID-19. The prospective study material was composed of cDNA or gDNA derived from T cells, B-cell-depleted T cells, or PBMCs. A freely available public database, intended as a resource for researchers studying the immune response to SARS-CoV-2, is where the repertoires were released.

One collaborating source in Seattle enrolled patients while the patients were actively infected and followed the patients over time throughout the course of disease. Collaborating institutions collected whole blood in K2EDTA tubes following their own protocols. For TCRbeta analysis, collaborators shipped samples as frozen whole blood, isolated PBMCs, or DNA extracted from either of those sample types. The immunoSEQ Assay, a bias-controlled multiplex PCR, was used to amplify TCRbeta CDR3 regions from genomic DNA. Turning to the authors' computational methods: Within the assay, amplification of reference gene primers was used to estimate how many nucleated cells each sample contained. Sequence reads were collapsed and filtered to measure the absolute abundance of every unique TCRbeta CDR3 rearrangement. Productive Simpson clonality was computed per sample as the square root of Simpson's diversity index over productive rearrangements. TCRdb carries this immuneACCESS record with in-frame sequences only. Its versions omit some clonotypes, under half of them owing to an unresolved V gene in the studies checked, with the rest unexplained. V, J and clone size are those of that table, while D and trimming were read from the DNA. Present in this sample are 350,000 to 450,000 clones, 75% to 90% of which were seen just once. The ten most abundant clones make up about 1.6% of the sample.

Per the germline V gene, SGDLS is the CDR1 and YYNGEE is the CDR2. V trim: 3 bases; J trim: 0 bases; unmatched bases: 3. The CDR3 starts with the cysteine, ends with the phenylalanine, and has 17 residues. The entry retains the CDR3 DNA only, 51 bases that are in frame from base 1. The paper's findings and limits, for the study overall: The quantity of clinical and demographic metadata differed by source and by participant and was supplied without curation.

The sequence was collected from a woman aged 40 to 49 with COVID-19, enrolled during active disease. Material for sequencing was peripheral blood. Rearrangement joined TRBV9 to TRBJ1-6; 10 junctional bases match TRBD1. The DNA sequence is given as TGTGCCAGCAGCGAGGGACAGGGGCGCTCCTATAATTCACCCCTCCACTTT. It codes for CASSEGQGRSYNSPLHF.